What follows are 27 T cell receptor beta chains derived from one specimen sequenced in a study of cytomegalovirus exposure and HLA in healthy donors. Vbeta (60) and Jbeta (13) primers were used in the PCR. The table came from immunoSEQ multiplex PCR; TCRdb's copy has only in-frame clones and leaves some out. The data show about 100,000 clones, with about four fifths seen just once and approximately 3.7% held by the top ten. Source material: PBMCs. Receptors were obtained from a female donor in good health and CMV-seropositive.

This clone was recorded a few times. V is TRBV4-3 and J is TRBJ2-7; 10 nucleotides match TRBD1. The CDR3 covers 14 residues. CDR1 is LGHNA, CDR2 YSLEER, per germline. The J segment lost 4 bases and the V segment lost 3 bases, leaving 3 bases of the junction unmatched. DNA for the CDR3: TGCGCCAGCAGCCATAGGACAGGGGGGTACGAGCAGTACTTC. This sequence encodes CASSHRTGGYEQYF.

The genes are TRBV30 and TRBJ2-7; D might be TRBD2 (6 bases). Germline V gives CDR1 GTSNPN, CDR2 SVGIG (reference sequence). Trimming left V 7 bases short and J 0 bases short, with 19 bases between. The CDR3 spans 15 residues. The DNA for the CDR3 is TGTGCCTCGAGACCGGGACTCCTAAACTCCTACGAGCAGTACTTC. Translation: CASRPGLLNSYEQYF.

This clone came up a few times. This chain links TRBV6-5 with TRBJ1-1; perhaps TRBD1 as D (5 bases). The CDR3 consists of 14 residues. Between the trimmed V and J ends, which lost 7 bases and 1 base, there was a span of 13 bases. Germline V gives CDR1 MNHEY, CDR2 SVGAGI. The CDR3 spells CASIWGLWNTEAFF. The CDR3 coding sequence is TGTGCCAGCATTTGGGGACTTTGGAACACTGAAGCTTTCTTT.

The CDR3 DNA is TGTGCCAGTAGCCCTAGGCTAAACACTGAAGCTTTCTTT. This encodes CASSPRLNTEAFF. The chain links TRBV19 to TRBJ1-1; D not certain. V was trimmed by 6 bases and J by 2 bases, leaving 10 bases between them. The CDR3 has 13 amino acids. The germline CDR1 and CDR2 sequences are LNHDA and SQIVND (reference sequence).

V and J are TRBV5-1 and TRBJ2-3; the D gene is possibly TRBD1 (6 bases). Germline V lookup: CDR1 SGHRS, CDR2 YFSETQ. This CDR3 contains 13 residues. V was clipped by 0 bases and J by 8 bases, with 10 bases between them. The DNA of the CDR3 is TGCGCCAGCAGCTTGGCGGGACAAGTTACGCAGTATTTT. Translated: CASSLAGQVTQYF. The full variable domain, in which reference TRBV5-1 and TRBJ2-3 provide the parts outside the CDR3, is KAGVTQTPRYLIKTRGQQVTLSCSPISGHRSVSWYQQTPGQGLQFLFEYFSETQRNKGNFPGRFSGRQFSNSRSEMNVSTLELGDSALYLCASSLAGQVTQYFGPGTRLTVL.

The V gene is TRBV5-1, the J gene TRBJ2-1, with D perhaps matching TRBD2 (5 bases). Germline CDR1 is SGHRS and CDR2 is YFSETQ. This CDR3 has 16 amino acids. Trimming pared 0 bases from V and 2 bases from J, leaving 12 bases between. The CDR3 DNA reads as TGCGCCAGCAGCTTGGGGCCCTCCGGGACCTACAATGAGCAGTTCTTC. As protein: CASSLGPSGTYNEQFF.

The chain has TRBV10-1 and TRBJ2-3; 10 nucleotides agree with TRBD2. Losses at the gene ends were 5 bases for V and 1 base for J; bases not matched to a gene: 3. Germline CDR1 and CDR2: WNHNN and SYGVQD (reference sequence). The CDR3 length is 15 residues. As DNA, the CDR3 is TGCGCCAGCAGTCTCGGACTAGCGGGCACAGATACGCAGTATTTT. Translating gives CASSLGLAGTDTQYF.

The chain combines TRBV27 with TRBJ1-1; the D gene is possibly TRBD1 (6 bases). Trimming stripped 0 bases from V and 6 bases from J, with 11 bases between. There are 14 residues in the CDR3. Germline values: CDR1 MNHEY, CDR2 SMNVEV (reference sequence). The CDR3 DNA reads TGTGCCAGCAGTTTATCAAGGCGGGGGCCTGAAGCTTTCTTT. Amino acid sequence: CASSLSRRGPEAFF.

The chain recombines TRBV5-5 with TRBJ1-2; D gene unclear. Per the germline V gene, CDR1 is SGHKS and CDR2 is YYEKEE (reference sequence). This CDR3 comprises 14 residues. V lost 5 bases and J 7 bases, leaving 18 bases between the germline ends. The CDR3 region has the DNA TGTGCCAGCAGATCCGCCGTGGCGGGAGCTGGCTACACCTTC. This encodes CASRSAVAGAGYTF.

CDR3 coding DNA: TGTGCCAGCAGCCACCAGGGGGTCACTGAAGCTTTCTTT. As protein: CASSHQGVTEAFF. The chain has TRBV14 and TRBJ1-1; 7 bases map to TRBD1. Germline V gene sequence: CDR1 SGHDN, CDR2 FVKESK. Germline trimming cut 3 bases from V and 4 bases from J; bases unmatched to any gene: 2. CDR3 length equals 13 residues.

This clone was seen just once. The chain has TRBV19 and TRBJ2-2; D may be TRBD1 (6 bases). CDR1 LNHDA and CDR2 SQIVND come from the germline V gene (reference sequence). The CDR3 loop spans 17 amino acids. Trimming removed 0 bases at V and 1 base at J, with 12 bases between. CDR3: CASSIDTWTENTGELFF. CDR3 nucleotides: TGTGCCAGTAGTATAGATACGTGGACAGAGAACACCGGGGAGCTGTTTTTT.

The J gene is TRBJ2-7, the V gene TRBV2; a weak D match, TRBD1 (6 bases). Germline lookup yields CDR1 SNHLY and CDR2 FYNNEI. This CDR3 spans 14 amino acids. The V and J ends lost 4 bases and 1 base respectively, with 11 bases between them. This CDR3 reads CASSGTVTSYEQYF. CDR3 bases: TGTGCCAGCAGTGGGACAGTAACATCCTACGAGCAGTACTTC.

The V and J genes are TRBV10-3 and TRBJ2-7, with 8 positions matching TRBD1. The CDR3 has 14 residues. The germline V gene has CDR1 ENHRY and CDR2 SYGVKD. The junction had 9 bases not matched to a gene; V was cut back by 4 bases and J by 7 bases. The CDR3 nucleotides read TGTGCCATCAGTGCACAGGGGGATCGAGGTGAGCAGTACTTC. Translated, it gives CAISAQGDRGEQYF.

The chain couples TRBV27 to TRBJ1-1, with TRBD1 matching 8 bases. Trimming cost V 6 bases and J 4 bases; bases outside gene matches: 7. The CDR3 contains 14 residues. Germline V lookup: CDR1 MNHEY, CDR2 SMNVEV (reference sequence). CDR3 in DNA: TGTGCCAGCAGGCCTAACAGGGGGGTCACTGAAGCTTTCTTT. Translating it yields CASRPNRGVTEAFF.

The gene calls are TRBV4-1 and TRBJ1-4; the D is unclear. V lost 4 bases and J 8 bases, leaving 17 bases between the germline ends. This CDR3 has 15 amino acids. The V gene's germline CDR1 is MGHRA and CDR2 YSYEKL. In nucleotides, the CDR3 is TGCGCCAGCAGCCTCTCGGAGGTTTCGGACGAAAAACTGTTTTTT. It codes for CASSLSEVSDEKLFF.

This clone came up a few times. This CDR3 is CASEDRDEQYF. Here the CDR3 DNA reads TGTGCCAGCGAGGACAGGGACGAGCAGTACTTC. The chain recombines TRBV6-1 with TRBJ2-7; 8 bases agree with TRBD1. After removal of 8 bases from V and 5 bases from J, the junction contained 2 bases not matched to a gene. From germline, CDR1 is MNHNS and CDR2 SASEGT. This CDR3 region has 11 residues.

The rearrangement links TRBV9 to TRBJ2-3; D is possibly TRBD1 (5 bases). Trimming took 4 bases from V and 2 from J, leaving 11 bases between them. Germline CDR1 reads SGDLS; CDR2 reads YYNGEE. This CDR3 contains 14 residues. CDR3 protein: CASSLRVSTDTQYF. The CDR3 nucleotides read TGTGCCAGCAGCCTCAGGGTTTCCACAGATACGCAGTATTTT.

The rearrangement uses TRBV6-1 and TRBJ1-6, with TRBD1 matching over 9 bases. V lost 6 bases, J lost 10 bases, and 7 bases stayed unmatched. The CDR3 extends over 14 amino acids. Germline lookup yields CDR1 MNHNS and CDR2 SASEGT. The CDR3 reads CASRGGQGGSPLHF. Here the CDR3 DNA reads TGTGCCAGCAGGGGGGGACAGGGCGGGTCACCCCTCCACTTT.

This clone was recorded a few times. The chain employs TRBV2 and TRBJ2-7; TRBD2 matches 9 bases. Looked up from germline, CDR1 is SNHLY and CDR2 is FYNNEI. The CDR3 is made up of 15 amino acids. After removal of 3 bases from V and 2 bases from J, the junction contained 5 bases not matched to a gene. The CDR3 protein is CASSETSGVTYEQYF. The CDR3, as DNA: TGTGCCAGCAGTGAGACTAGCGGAGTGACCTACGAGCAGTACTTC. Full variable domain (missing parts from reference TRBV2 and TRBJ2-7): EPEVTQTPSHQVTQMGQEVILRCVPISNHLYFYWYRQILGQKVEFLVSFYNNEISEKSEIFDDQFSVERPDGSNFTLKIRSTKLEDSAMYFCASSETSGVTYEQYFGPGTRLTVT.

This clone was detected only a few times. The chain recombines TRBV5-1 with TRBJ1-1, with a tentative D call TRBD1 (6 bases). Germline loops: CDR1 SGHRS, CDR2 YFSETQ. This CDR3 comprises 14 residues. Trimming stripped 2 bases from V and 1 base from J, with 9 bases between. As DNA, the CDR3 is TGCGCCAGCAGCTTACTGACAGGGAACACTGAAGCTTTCTTT. Protein: CASSLLTGNTEAFF.

The genes are TRBV10-3 and TRBJ1-1; D is perhaps TRBD1 (6 bases). Germline V CDR1 and CDR2: ENHRY, SYGVKD. The CDR3 sequence is 14 residues long. V was shortened by 5 bases and J by 1 base, with 11 bases between the two germline ends. The CDR3 bases are TGTGCCATCAGTAAACAGGGTTCGAACACTGAAGCTTTCTTT. This sequence encodes CAISKQGSNTEAFF.

CDR3: CASSQNPGLAYGYTF. The CDR3 DNA reads TGTGCCAGCAGTCAGAACCCGGGACTCGCCTATGGCTACACCTTC. This sequence joins TRBV6-5 and TRBJ1-2, with a tentative D call TRBD1 (5 bases). Germline CDR1 and CDR2: MNHEY and SVGAGI. The length of the CDR3 is 15 residues. Trimming took off 5 bases at V and 4 bases at J, with 17 bases between the two ends.

The chain joins TRBV11-2 to TRBJ2-5; D ambiguous. TRBJ2-7 matches the DNA end more closely, so the J call is doubtful. This CDR3 comprises 13 residues. Germline V lookup: CDR1 SGHAT, CDR2 FQNNGV. The CDR3 is CASRPSLSYEQYF. Written as DNA, the CDR3 is TGTGCCAGCAGACCGTCCCTAAGCTACGAGCAGTACTTC.

V is TRBV7-9 and J is TRBJ1-1; D not certain. The CDR3 runs 12 residues. CDR1 SEHNR and CDR2 FQNEAQ come from the germline V gene (reference sequence). V lost 2 bases to trimming and J lost 6 bases, with 7 bases between them. CDR3 DNA sequence: TGTGCCAGCAGCTTACGAGGGCCTGAAGCTTTCTTT. Translated, it gives CASSLRGPEAFF.

The J gene is TRBJ1-4, the V gene TRBV27, with D possibly TRBD1 on 6 matching bases. Germline assignment: CDR1 MNHEY and CDR2 SMNVEV (reference sequence). Between the trimmed V and J ends, which lost 6 bases and 10 bases, there was a span of 21 bases. The length of the CDR3 is 15 residues. In DNA form, the CDR3 reads TGTGCCAGCAGCCCAGCGTGGGACAAGCACTTAAAACTGTTTTTT. Translation: CASSPAWDKHLKLFF.

J is TRBJ2-2 and V is TRBV5-5; 10 bases align to TRBD1. V shed 4 bases and J 4 bases; nucleotides not matched to a gene: 13. Germline V gives CDR1 SGHKS, CDR2 YYEKEE (reference sequence). The length of the CDR3 is 18 residues. The CDR3 spells CASSRSTPGTGATGELFF. The CDR3, as DNA: TGTGCCAGCAGCCGCTCGACCCCCGGGACAGGGGCCACCGGGGAGCTGTTTTTT.

V and J are TRBV6-1 and TRBJ1-3, with TRBD1 identical over 8 bases. V lost 6 bases to trimming and J lost 0 bases; unmatched junction nucleotides: 4. CDR1 and CDR2 (germline): MNHNS, SASEGT. This CDR3 is 15 amino acids long. CDR3 sequence: CASRDRAVSGNTIYF. The CDR3 DNA follows: TGTGCCAGCAGGGACAGGGCGGTCTCTGGAAACACCATATATTTT.